This T cell receptor (beta chain) was identified in a study of cytomegalovirus exposure and HLA in healthy donors. Study observations and caveats: Through in vitro validation, a few CMV-associated chains were shown to be specific for CMV antigens. What a later analysis showed was that several of the most significant clusters appeared linked to common viral pathogens.

13 Jbeta primers and 60 Vbeta primers were used for the PCR. Only in-frame clones appear in the TCRdb table, and some are missing; sequencing was by immunoSEQ multiplex PCR. The repertoire holds over 150,000 clones, with more than 70% as singletons. The CDR3 is 13 residues long. V gave up 4 bases and J gave up 3 bases; unmatched junction bases: 4. CDR1 and CDR2 (germline): SGHRS, YFSETQ. As concerns this clone: Its antigen is unidentified.

The sequence was obtained from a boy younger than 10 in good health and CMV-seronegative. The rearrangement links TRBV5-1 to TRBJ2-7; TRBD1 matches at 7 bases. Specimen: PBMCs. The CDR3 DNA reads TGCGCCAGCAGCCGGGACAGAAACTACGAGCAGTACTTC. As protein: CASSRDRNYEQYF.